The 27 T cell receptor beta chains given below trace back to one sample, sequenced in a study of yellow fever vaccine responses in identical twins. TCRdb called the RT-PCR reads again in MiXCR, with one record for every CDR3 protein. Among approximately 18,000 distinct CDR3 sequences listed, under 80% were seen once. Sequenced here: T cells from blood (PBMCs), unsorted or a sorted subset (not recorded which), sampled before or after yellow fever vaccination (not recorded which). These receptor sequences come from a woman aged 18-29 years who received the yellow fever vaccine.

This clonotype was seen a handful of times. This rearrangement joins TRBV15 to TRBJ1-4; D unresolved. V lost 0 bases to trimming and J lost 8 bases, with 16 bases between them. The germline gives CDR1 LNHNV, CDR2 YYDKDF (reference sequence). CDR3 length: 16 residues. The CDR3 loop reads CATSRDSGRGNEKLFF. The DNA for the CDR3 is TGTGCCACCAGCAGAGATAGCGGGCGAGGGAACGAAAAACTGTTTTTT.

The J gene is TRBJ1-1, the V gene TRBV20-1; D remains ambiguous. The CDR3 consists of 11 residues. Germline V gene sequence: CDR1 DFQATT, CDR2 SNEGSKA (reference sequence). V dropped 4 bases and J dropped 3 bases, with 6 bases sitting between them. The CDR3 DNA is TGCAGTGCTACACAACACACTGAAGCTTTCTTT. It yields the protein CSATQHTEAFF.

The chain joins TRBV2 to TRBJ1-1; the D gene is possibly TRBD1 (5 bases). CDR1 and CDR2 from the germline V gene are SNHLY and FYNNEI. The CDR3 has 14 amino acids. V was shortened by 6 bases and J by 0 bases, with 11 bases between the two germline ends. CDR3 residues: CASRTRQLNTEAFF. CDR3 DNA: TGTGCCAGCAGGACCCGACAGCTGAACACTGAAGCTTTCTTT.

The rearrangement uses TRBV12-3 or TRBV12-4 and TRBJ2-7, with 9 bases that match TRBD2. This CDR3 is built from 14 residues. The V segment lost 6 bases and the J segment 3 bases; nucleotides outside the gene matches: 6. DNA for the CDR3: TGTGCCAGCAGCCGGACTAGCGAGTTCTACGAGCAGTACTTC. This translates into CASSRTSEFYEQYF.

The V and J genes are TRBV9 and TRBJ2-7, with a possible D match to TRBD1 (6 bases). CDR1 and CDR2 from the germline V gene are SGDLS and YYNGEE. CDR3 length: 14 amino acids. V lost 3 bases and J 1 base, leaving 11 bases between the germline ends. CDR3 in DNA: TGTGCCAGCAGCGCCACCGGGACATCCTACGAGCAGTACTTC. This sequence encodes CASSATGTSYEQYF.

The chain is built from TRBV3-1 and TRBJ2-6; D is unresolved. This CDR3 has 16 amino acids. CDR1 is LGHDT and CDR2 is YNNKEL in the germline V gene (reference sequence). V lost 1 base and J 0 bases, leaving 7 bases between the germline ends. The CDR3 sequence is CASSQAATSGANVLTF. In nucleotides, the CDR3 is TGTGCCAGCAGCCAAGCAGCGACCTCTGGGGCCAACGTCCTGACTTTC.

The chain recombines TRBV4-2 with TRBJ1-5; D is possibly TRBD1 (6 bases). The CDR3 totals 15 residues. Germline V gene sequence: CDR1 LGHNA, CDR2 YNFKEQ. The germline V and J ends were trimmed by 7 bases and 3 bases, with 16 bases remaining between them. CDR3 region: CASTPGHLLNQPQHF. The CDR3 coding sequence is TGTGCCAGCACCCCGGGACACCTCCTCAATCAGCCCCAGCATTTT.

The chain joins TRBV3-1 to TRBJ2-1, with 7 bases identical to TRBD2. CDR3 size: 15 residues. With 0 bases clipped from V and 5 bases from J, the junction kept 4 bases outside the gene matches. The germline CDR1 and CDR2 sequences are LGHDT and YNNKEL (reference sequence). CDR3 amino acids: CASSQEGRVHNEQFF. CDR3 sequence (DNA): TGTGCCAGCAGCCAAGAGGGGAGGGTCCACAATGAGCAGTTCTTC.

In this sample, this clonotype turned up a few times. The chain uses TRBV24-1 and TRBJ2-7; D could derive from TRBD1 or TRBD2 (6 bases each). Trimming removed 5 bases from V and 3 bases from J, with 16 bases in between. Germline CDR1 KGHDR, CDR2 SFDVKD. This CDR3 is built from 15 residues. CDR3 in amino acids: CATSAGATGSYEQYF. The CDR3 bases are TGTGCCACCAGTGCGGGGGCCACAGGAAGCTACGAGCAGTACTTC.

A single count supports this clonotype. The chain is built from TRBV18 and TRBJ1-2; 7 positions match TRBD1. This CDR3 spans 15 amino acids. Trimming removed 0 bases from V and 4 bases from J; junction bases left unmatched: 5. Looked up from germline, CDR1 is KGHSH and CDR2 is LQKENI. Here the CDR3 DNA reads TGTGCCAGCTCACCACCGGGACAGCAAGTCTATGGCTACACCTTC. Translation: CASSPPGQQVYGYTF.

The chain links TRBV7-8 to TRBJ2-1; D gene unclear. CDR3 length: 13 residues. Per the germline V gene, CDR1 is SGHVS and CDR2 is FQNEAQ. Trimming stripped 7 bases from V and 9 bases from J, with 16 bases between. CDR3 in amino acids: CASKSPGLSEQFF. CDR3 DNA: TGTGCCAGCAAGAGCCCAGGTTTAAGTGAGCAGTTCTTC. The entire variable domain, with the rest obtained from reference TRBV7-8 and TRBJ2-1, is as follows: GAGVSQSPRYKVAKRGQDVALRCDPISGHVSLFWYQQALGQGPEFLTYFQNEAQLDKSGLPSDRFFAERPEGSVSTLKIQRTQQEDSAVYLCASKSPGLSEQFFGPGTRLTVL.

The chain links TRBV11-3 to TRBJ2-1, with D perhaps matching TRBD2 (6 bases). Per germline, CDR1 SGHNT and CDR2 YENEEA. CDR3 length equals 13 residues. The germline V and J ends were trimmed by 5 bases and 14 bases, with 19 bases remaining between them. Written as DNA, the CDR3 is TGTGCCAGCAGCCAAGGGACTCAGGGAGTGGAGTTCTTC. This gives the protein CASSQGTQGVEFF.

The V gene is TRBV3-1, the J gene TRBJ1-2; D uncertain. V lost 2 bases, J lost 2 bases, and 9 bases lay in between. This CDR3 is 14 amino acids long. Germline CDR1 and CDR2: LGHDT and YNNKEL (reference sequence). CDR3 coding DNA: TGTGCCAGCAGCCAACGTGAGCAGAACTATGGCTACACCTTC. Its translation: CASSQREQNYGYTF.

This clonotype was recorded a few times. The CDR3 reads CASSVEERPQETQYF. The CDR3 DNA reads as TGTGCCAGCAGCGTAGAGGAACGTCCCCAAGAGACCCAGTACTTC. The V gene is TRBV9, the J gene TRBJ2-5; no reliable D call. CDR1 and CDR2 (germline): SGDLS, YYNGEE. There are 15 residues in the CDR3. Trimming took 0 bases from V and 1 from J, leaving 10 bases between them.

The gene calls are TRBV7-8 and TRBJ2-5, with TRBD2 as a possible D gene (7 bases). Trimming cost V 2 bases and J 4 bases, with 14 bases left between them. CDR1 and CDR2 from the germline V gene are SGHVS and FQNEAQ. The CDR3 length is 15 residues. Here the CDR3 DNA reads TGTGCCAGCAGCTTATCGGGGGGCGGAGGAGAGACCCAGTACTTC. Its protein product is CASSLSGGGGETQYF. Full variable domain (remainder filled in from reference TRBV7-8 and TRBJ2-5): GAGVSQSPRYKVAKRGQDVALRCDPISGHVSLFWYQQALGQGPEFLTYFQNEAQLDKSGLPSDRFFAERPEGSVSTLKIQRTQQEDSAVYLCASSLSGGGGETQYFGPGTRLLVL.

The chain uses TRBV7-3 and TRBJ2-1; D is possibly TRBD2 (5 bases). The CDR3 runs to 15 residues. Germline V gene lookup returns CDR1 SGHTA and CDR2 FQGTGA. V was clipped by 0 bases and J by 9 bases, with 15 bases between them. Here the CDR3 DNA reads TGTGCCAGCAGCTTAACCCTTGGGAGCTTGGGTGAGCAGTTCTTC. Protein product: CASSLTLGSLGEQFF.

This clonotype was observed a handful of times. The V call is TRBV11-2, the J call TRBJ2-1, with D perhaps matching TRBD1 or TRBD2 (5 bases each). The germline V and J ends were trimmed by 4 bases and 0 bases, with 13 bases remaining between them. The CDR3 sequence is 16 residues long. Germline values: CDR1 SGHAT, CDR2 FQNNGV. Here the CDR3 DNA reads TGTGCCAGCAGCTCCGGGGCCGCAAGCTCCTACAATGAGCAGTTCTTC. Amino acid sequence: CASSSGAASSYNEQFF. Combining the CDR3 with reference TRBV11-2 and TRBJ2-1 gives the whole variable domain EAGVAQSPRYKIIEKRQSVAFWCNPISGHATLYWYQQILGQGPKLLIQFQNNGVVDDSQLPKDRFSAERLKGVDSTLKIQPAKLEDSAVYLCASSSGAASSYNEQFFGPGTRLTVL.

This clonotype was seen only a few times. V usage is TRBV12-3 or TRBV12-4 and J usage is TRBJ2-5; weak D call: TRBD2 (8 bases). This CDR3 comprises 17 residues. The V end lost 2 bases, the J end lost 2 bases, and 18 bases lay between the germline ends. The CDR3 loop reads CASSLRGQAGEQETQYF. Here the CDR3 DNA reads TGTGCCAGCAGTTTAAGGGGGCAAGCGGGGGAACAAGAGACCCAGTACTTC.

In DNA form, the CDR3 reads TGTGCCAGCTCGATGGACAGCGAAATCTACGAGCAGTACGTC. This encodes CASSMDSEIYEQYV. The chain couples TRBV13 to TRBJ2-7; D is perhaps TRBD1 (6 bases). The V gene's germline CDR1 is PRHDT and CDR2 FYEKMQ (reference sequence). V dropped 8 bases and J dropped 3 bases, with 17 bases sitting between them. The CDR3 is made up of 14 amino acids.

This clonotype occurred a few times. The V call is TRBV5-1, the J call TRBJ2-1; no definite D call. Germline lookup yields CDR1 SGHRS and CDR2 YFSETQ. V lost 3 bases to trimming and J lost 1 base, with 14 bases between them. This CDR3 is built from 16 residues. The CDR3 DNA sequence: TGCGCCAGCAGCTCCTATTGGGAAAAATCCTACAATGAGCAGTTCTTC. Its translation: CASSSYWEKSYNEQFF.

This clonotype has only a few counts. Germline and junction disagree at one end, which may indicate a read error. The chain uses TRBV7-1 and TRBJ2-3, with 9 bases identical to TRBD2. TRBV7-1 is assigned to the ORF class and has an uncertain function. CDR3 length: 15 residues. The CDR3 region is CASRSAGGTTDTQYF. The DNA of the CDR3 is TGTGCCAGCAGATCAGCGGGAGGAACCACAGATACGCAGTATTTT.

V gene TRBV6-1 combines with J gene TRBJ1-5; perhaps TRBD1 as D (6 bases). This CDR3 is 15 amino acids long. The germline V gene has CDR1 MNHNS and CDR2 SASEGT. V was shortened by 2 bases and J by 4 bases, with 12 bases between the two germline ends. The CDR3: CASSERAGENQPQHF. The CDR3, as DNA: TGTGCCAGCAGTGAAAGGGCAGGGGAAAATCAGCCCCAGCATTTT.

V gene TRBV5-5 combines with J gene TRBJ1-2; 7 nucleotides match TRBD1. The CDR3 spans 15 residues. Trimming cost V 0 bases and J 1 base; bases outside gene matches: 3. CDR1 and CDR2 from the germline V gene are SGHKS and YYEKEE (reference sequence). This CDR3 reads CASSLGGTVNYGYTF. The CDR3 nucleotides are TGTGCCAGCAGCTTGGGAGGGACAGTTAACTATGGCTACACCTTC.

For the CDR3, the DNA is TGTGCCAGCAGCAAGACAGTATACAATGAGCAGTTCTTC. Translated: CASSKTVYNEQFF. The gene calls are TRBV11-1 and TRBJ2-1; D may be TRBD1 (5 bases). V lost 5 bases and J lost 4, with 9 bases in between. From germline, CDR1 is SGHAT and CDR2 FQDESV (reference sequence). CDR3 length: 13 amino acids.

V is TRBV4-1 and J is TRBJ1-4; D uncertain. This CDR3 comprises 14 residues. Trimming left V 3 bases short and J 5 bases short, with 10 bases between. The germline CDR1 and CDR2 sequences are MGHRA and YSYEKL. The CDR3 loop is CASSHPISNEKLFF. The CDR3, as DNA: TGCGCCAGCAGCCACCCAATTTCGAATGAAAAACTGTTTTTT.

The chain recombines TRBV4-3 with TRBJ1-1; 8 bases fit TRBD1. This CDR3 comprises 16 residues. Looked up from germline, CDR1 is LGHNA and CDR2 is YSLEER. V trimming: 3 bases; J trimming: 1 base; junction bases outside the gene matches: 7. Here the CDR3 reads CASSHNRGVGNTEAFF. CDR3 DNA sequence: TGCGCCAGCAGCCACAACAGGGGGGTCGGGAACACTGAAGCTTTCTTT.

This clonotype was observed a handful of times. J is TRBJ1-2 and V is TRBV29-1, with D perhaps TRBD1 (5 bases). Germline assignment: CDR1 SQVTM and CDR2 ANQGSEA. The V end was cut by 6 bases, the J end by 8 bases, with 25 bases between. The CDR3 totals 15 residues. This CDR3 is CSVSPHLRVGEGYTF. DNA of the CDR3: TGCAGCGTCTCCCCTCACCTCCGAGTGGGGGAGGGCTACACCTTC.